This is a list of T cell receptor beta chains from one sample in a study of shared clonotypes between healthy human individuals. Measured with immunoSEQ multiplex PCR; TCRdb has only the in-frame clones, and not every one. The data contain fewer than 800,000 clones, approximately 90% of them singletons. Sample: naive CD8+ T cells sorted from blood. The source is a man aged 25-40 years in good health. The conserved cysteine and the conserved F or W are not part of the CDR3 here.

j_call v_call cdr3_aa
TRBJ2-2 TRBV27 ASSKSGELF
TRBJ2-3 TRBV7-2 ASSLGLAGVLGTDTQY
TRBJ2-1 TRBV6-1 ATRTSGNVGNEQF
TRBJ1-4 TRBV6-6 ASSEGVQGEKLF
TRBJ2-1 TRBV6-6 ASSYSVSSRNEQF
TRBJ2-1 TRBV29-1 SVEDFVGGSQDEQF
TRBJ1-1 TRBV7-6 ASSLDTAPGTGEEGTEAF
TRBJ2-7 TRBV27 ASSFRAGIYEQY
TRBJ2-3 TRBV10-3 AISEDATDTQY
- TRBV6-1 ASGRDRAHEQY
TRBJ2-3 TRBV11-2 ASSLYHRTDTQY
TRBJ2-7 TRBV6-5 ASSYSTGFGQY
TRBJ1-3 TRBV2 ASSEGPGIGNTIY
TRBJ2-3 TRBV7-9 ASSSPRADLTDTQY
TRBJ1-4 TRBV27 ASRVGGGGEKLF
TRBJ1-1 TRBV4-2 ASSHPQGEGTEAF
TRBJ2-1 TRBV18 ASSPRGTGTSGSHNEQF
TRBJ1-2 TRBV7-9 ASSFRQGANYGYT
TRBJ2-7 TRBV5-1 ASSWGGVSYEQY
TRBJ2-2 TRBV11-2 ASSPSLAVGNTGELF
TRBJ2-5 TRBV7-2 ASSWDLETQY
TRBJ2-1 TRBV6-5 ASSRTSGGHNEQF
TRBJ2-5 TRBV6-8 ASIRHTQETQY
TRBJ2-5 TRBV19 ATLGPELWTQY
TRBJ2-3 TRBV5-6 ASSLAGGSPDTQY
TRBJ2-7 TRBV10-1 ASSELGQLSTYEQY
TRBJ2-3 TRBV7-6 ASSLAIDGDGTDTQY
TRBJ2-7 TRBV27 ASSPRGGRDEQY
TRBJ2-7 TRBV9 ASTSDSSYEQY
TRBJ2-7 TRBV25-1 ASSIPGQAHEQY